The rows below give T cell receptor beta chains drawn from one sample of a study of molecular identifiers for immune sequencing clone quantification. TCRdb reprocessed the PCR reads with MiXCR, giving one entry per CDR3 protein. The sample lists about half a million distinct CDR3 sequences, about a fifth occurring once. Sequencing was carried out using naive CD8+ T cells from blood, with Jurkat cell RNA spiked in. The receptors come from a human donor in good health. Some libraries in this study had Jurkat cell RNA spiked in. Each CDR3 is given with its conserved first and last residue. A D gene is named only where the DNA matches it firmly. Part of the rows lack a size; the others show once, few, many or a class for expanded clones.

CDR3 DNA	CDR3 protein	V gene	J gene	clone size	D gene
TGCGCCAGCAGCAAAACAACCGGGACAGGGGCCTACGAGCAGTACTTC	CASSKTTGTGAYEQYF	TRBV5-1	TRBJ2-7	NA	TRBD1
TGCAGTGCTAGAGATACTTTGGGGCGGGAGTCCTACAATGAGCAGTTCTTC	CSARDTLGRESYNEQFF	TRBV20-1	TRBJ2-1	NA	TRBD2
TGTGCCAGTAGCACATCGACAGGGCGGGAGACCCAGTACTTC	CASSTSTGRETQYF	TRBV19	TRBJ2-5	NA	TRBD1
TGTGCCAGCAGTTATCAGTGGGAGTCCACCGGGGAGCTGTTTTTT	CASSYQWESTGELFF	TRBV6-2/TRBV6-3	TRBJ2-2	NA	NA
TGTGCCAGCAGCGAGTTCAGCGGGGGGGGGACCCAGTACTTC	CASSEFSGGGTQYF	TRBV6-5	TRBJ2-5	few	TRBD2
TGCAGTGCTAGACCTACCACAGGGTTGGATTCACCCCTCCACTTT	CSARPTTGLDSPLHF	TRBV20-1	TRBJ1-6	many	NA
TGTGCCAGCATTACTAACCACAACACCGGGGAGCTGTTTTTT	CASITNHNTGELFF	TRBV6-6	TRBJ2-2	many	NA
TGTGCCAGCAGCTTAGTTGGTGAGGTCAGGACTAGCGGGGACGACACAGATACGCAGTATTTT	CASSLVGEVRTSGDDTDTQYF	TRBV11-2	TRBJ2-3	NA	TRBD2
TGTGCCAGCAGTTACGGTGAGAACACTGAAGCTTTCTTT	CASSYGENTEAFF	TRBV6-5	TRBJ1-1	many	NA
TGCGCCAGCAGCCACCCCCTTTTTAGGAGCGACACCGGGGAGCTGTTTTTT	CASSHPLFRSDTGELFF	TRBV4-1	TRBJ2-2	NA	NA
TGCGCCAGCAGCTTGGACCCCCCGGGACGCCAAGGGGACGAGCAGTACTTC	CASSLDPPGRQGDEQYF	TRBV5-1	TRBJ2-7	NA	NA
TGCAGTGCTAGCGTTACGTCGGAACAGGGAGCCTACGAGCAGCACTTC	CSASVTSEQGAYEQHF	TRBV20-1	TRBJ2-7	NA	NA
TGTGCCAGCAGGATCAGACCTTCTCAAGAGACCCAGTACTTC	CASRIRPSQETQYF	TRBV21-1	TRBJ2-5	many	NA
TGCAGTGCTAGAGATGTCCGGGCACTCTCCTACGAGCAGTGCTTC	CSARDVRALSYEQCF	TRBV20-1	TRBJ2-7	once	NA
TGTGCCAGCAGAGGGACAGGGGCGTTGACTAATGAAAAACTGGTTTTT	CASRGTGALTNEKLVF	TRBV12-3/TRBV12-4	TRBJ1-4	once	TRBD1
TGTGCCATCAGTGAGTTGGGGGTTGAGGGCAATCGGCCCCAGCATTTT	CAISELGVEGNRPQHF	TRBV10-3	TRBJ1-5	NA	NA
TGTGCCAGCAGCGCGGAGCAGAGCTATGGCTACACCTTC	CASSAEQSYGYTF	TRBV7-9	TRBJ1-2	NA	NA
TGTGCCAGCAGCCCATCGACAGAGAACACCGGGGAGCTGTTTTTT	CASSPSTENTGELFF	TRBV28	TRBJ2-2	NA	NA
TGCGCCAGCAGCCAAGAAGGGGGCCCCGTCAAAGAGACCCAGTACTTC	CASSQEGGPVKETQYF	TRBV4-3	TRBJ2-5	few	TRBD1
TGTGCCTGGAGTTCGTCACGTGAGCAGTTCTTC	CAWSSSREQFF	TRBV30	TRBJ2-1	many	NA
TGTGCCAGCAGTTACTGGGGCACTGAAGCTTTCTTT	CASSYWGTEAFF	TRBV6-2/TRBV6-3	TRBJ1-1	many	NA
TGTGCCAGCAGCCCGGGGACAGGGTTGGACGAGCAGTACTTC	CASSPGTGLDEQYF	TRBV7-3	TRBJ2-7	NA	TRBD1
TGTGCCAGCAGCTACAGGGGAGCCGATGAGCAGTTCTTC	CASSYRGADEQFF	TRBV5-8	TRBJ2-1	few	TRBD1
TGTGCCAGCAGCTTGACAGGGTCCTTAAATCAGCCCCAGCATTTT	CASSLTGSLNQPQHF	TRBV7-9	TRBJ1-5	few	TRBD1
TGTGCCAGTAGTCCGGGACTAGCGGGGGGGCCAAGAAGCGAGACCCAGTACTTC	CASSPGLAGGPRSETQYF	TRBV19	TRBJ2-5	many	TRBD2
TGTGCCAGCAGCGTAGTGGCTAGTGGGGAGACCCAGTACTTC	CASSVVASGETQYF	TRBV9	TRBJ2-5	NA	NA
TGTGCCAGCAGCTTAGGAACAGCGGACGAGCAGTACTTC	CASSLGTADEQYF	TRBV11-2	TRBJ2-7	few	NA
TGTGCCACCAGAAGGACAGGGAACACTGAAGCTTTCTTT	CATRRTGNTEAFF	TRBV15	TRBJ1-1	few	TRBD1
TGTGCCAGCAGTTATTCAGGGGGCGGAGATACGCAGTATTTT	CASSYSGGGDTQYF	TRBV28	TRBJ2-3	many	TRBD1
TGTGCCAGCAGTTTTTACTCCGACGGGAGCTCCTACGAGCAGTACTTC	CASSFYSDGSSYEQYF	TRBV27	TRBJ2-7	NA	NA
TGCAGCGCCACGCCGGGTTCCCCCTACGAGCAGTACTTC	CSATPGSPYEQYF	TRBV29-1	TRBJ2-7	few	NA
TGTGCCAGCAGGGGGACAGATCCCGTCGAAAAACCGTTTTTT	CASRGTDPVEKPFF	TRBV12-3/TRBV12-4	TRBJ1-4	NA	TRBD1
TGTGCCTGCGGCGGGAACTCCTACGAGCAGTACTTC	CACGGNSYEQYF	TRBV30	TRBJ2-7	NA	NA
TGTGCCAGCAGCCTGTACCCGACTAGCGGGAGGGACTACGAGCAGTACTTC	CASSLYPTSGRDYEQYF	TRBV7-3	TRBJ2-7	few	TRBD2
TGTGCCAGCAGCCCCGCCCAGGGTAGGGCCGAGCAGTACTTC	CASSPAQGRAEQYF	TRBV7-2	TRBJ2-7	once	NA
TGTGCCAGCACCGGACAGGGGGTCCACACTGAAGCTTTCTTT	CASTGQGVHTEAFF	TRBV6-6	TRBJ1-1	NA	TRBD1